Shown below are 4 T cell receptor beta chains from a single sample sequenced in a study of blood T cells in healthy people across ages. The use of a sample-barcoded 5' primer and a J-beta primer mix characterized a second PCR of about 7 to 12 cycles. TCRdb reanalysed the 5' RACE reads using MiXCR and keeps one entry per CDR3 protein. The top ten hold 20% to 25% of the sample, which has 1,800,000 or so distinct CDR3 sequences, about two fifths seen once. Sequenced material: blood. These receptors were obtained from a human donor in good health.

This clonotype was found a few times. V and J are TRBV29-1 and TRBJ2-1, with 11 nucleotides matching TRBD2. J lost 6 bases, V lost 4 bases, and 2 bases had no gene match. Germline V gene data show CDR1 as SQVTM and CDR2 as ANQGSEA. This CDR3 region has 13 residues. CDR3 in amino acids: CSVALAGGNEQFF. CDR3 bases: TGCAGCGTTGCCCTAGCGGGGGGCAATGAGCAGTTCTTC.

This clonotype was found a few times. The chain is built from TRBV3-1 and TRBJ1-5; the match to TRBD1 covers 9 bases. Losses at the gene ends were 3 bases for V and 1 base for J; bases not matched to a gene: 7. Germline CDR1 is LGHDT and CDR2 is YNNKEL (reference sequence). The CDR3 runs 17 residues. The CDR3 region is CASSQEQGAGSNQPQHF. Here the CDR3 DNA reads TGTGCCAGCAGCCAGGAACAGGGGGCAGGAAGCAATCAGCCCCAGCATTTT.

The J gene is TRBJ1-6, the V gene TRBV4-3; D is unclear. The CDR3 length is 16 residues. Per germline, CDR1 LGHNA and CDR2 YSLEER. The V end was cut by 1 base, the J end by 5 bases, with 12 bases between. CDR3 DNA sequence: TGCGCCAGCAGCCAAGCACTCCAGTCCAATAATTCACCCCTCCACTTT. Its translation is CASSQALQSNNSPLHF.

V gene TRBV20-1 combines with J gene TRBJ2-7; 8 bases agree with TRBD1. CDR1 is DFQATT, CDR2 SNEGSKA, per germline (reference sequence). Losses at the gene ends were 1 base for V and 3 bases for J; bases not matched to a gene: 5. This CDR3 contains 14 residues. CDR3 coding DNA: TGCAGTGCTAGAGTTGCGGACAGGGTCTACGAGCAGTACTTC. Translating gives CSARVADRVYEQYF.